A single TCR beta chain is shown here with its context. This receptor's antigen is unknown. Per-base quality was not reported, and no clone a single base away is much larger than it. The donors were healthy, HIV-negative adults who had no recently reported acute infections or vaccinations. Only Caucasian adults living in Nashville, Tennessee, USA were represented among the donors. CD8 memory samples were composed of magnetically selected CD45RO+ cells combined with CCR7-negative CD45RA+ effector memory (TemRA) cells. Blood was collected by leukapheresis, and PBMCs were isolated by Ficoll-Histopaque density gradient centrifugation and then cryopreserved in liquid nitrogen vapor phase. Analytical flow cytometry was used to check the purity and quantity of every magnetically sorted T cell population. From each sorted fraction, genomic DNA was isolated and quantified by UV absorbance on a Nanodrop 2000c.

The entry originates in a study of shared clonotypes between healthy human individuals (dated by TCRdb to about 2020). Describing the broader study: The cohort included a few men and a couple of women between 18 and 49 years of age. For each donor, three plates each were used for CD4 naive and CD4 memory, two plates were used for CD8 naive, and one plate was used for CD8 memory. To estimate repertoire size and how much clonotypes are shared between individuals, the study performed deep sequencing of blood TCR repertoires from a few healthy adults. To increase sequencing depth and limit assay-specific biases, different laboratories used diverse techniques to prepare libraries and sequence TCR repertoires. Each donor's leukapheresis produced roughly between roughly 0.85 and 10 billion PBMCs. Results and caveats for the whole study, not just this receptor: Compared with non-shared clonotypes, clonotypes shared by all four sorted-subset donors had higher generation probabilities. When several donors were compared, the shared fraction of clonotypes was 5% to 6.5% for naive CD4, 3% to 4% for naive CD8, 2.3% for memory CD4, and 0.4% for memory CD8. Even with the large sequencing depth, rarefaction of the sorted-subset datasets indicated that sequencing was incomplete. Based on pairwise subsampling, the degree of clonotype sharing among donors was expected to be affected by sequencing depth. Only blood was sampled, and tissue TCR repertoires likely differ from those in blood. Because the study included only a small number of donors, the genetic and exposure-history diversity represented was limited. Larger estimated clonotype richness was generally found for naive subsets than for memory subsets.

The CDR3 measures 16 amino acids from cysteine to phenylalanine. The entry retains the CDR3 DNA only, 48 bases that are in frame from base 1. V is pruned by 2 bases and J by 3 bases, leaving 8 bases of the junction without a gene match. The CDR1 and CDR2 encoded by the germline V gene are SGHDT and YYEEEE. TCR CDR3 regions were amplified from genomic DNA by multiplex PCR using the deep immunoSEQ assay. For each cell subset, the extracted genomic DNA was distributed evenly across all wells of several immunoSEQ 96-well plates, and each plate served as one replicate. Each replicate PCR for sorted subsets received 150 to 250 ng genomic DNA, equal to roughly 30,000 T cell genomes. The purified libraries were quantified using a Qubit 3.0 fluorometer, sized with a Bioanalyzer 2100, and then quantified again using the KAPA Library Quantification kit. Every immunoSEQ 96-well plate was sequenced on a dedicated single-read 150-cycle Illumina NextSeq 550 flow cell. The published analysis was carried out like this. The immunoSEQ output contained only junctional sequences without quality scores, so filtering could not match that applied to full-length reads. To assign V/J genes and CDR3, sequences were annotated against IMGT germline references using PyIR, a Python wrapper for IgBLAST v1.9. Reads with weak V/J assignments (E-value above 1e-6), missing CDR3, stop codons, out-of-frame junctions, or ambiguous translated residues were removed. V3J clonotypes were defined as sequences sharing an identical inferred V gene, J gene, and CDR3 amino acid sequence. The percentage overlap between two repertoires was calculated by dividing the number of shared unique clonotypes by the size of the smaller repertoire. Repertoire richness was assessed with RTK rarefaction, the Chao1 estimator, and Recon v2.1 estimates of unobserved clonotypes. Generation probabilities were computed with OLGA for all TCRbeta clonotypes obtained by the gDNA method from four donors. Sourced from immuneACCESS, this table was stored by TCRdb with only in-frame sequences that have V and J called. A share of the clones is absent; for the studies checked, an unresolved V gene accounts for under half, and the remainder has no known explanation. The D gene and trimming were derived from the DNA, and the V and J assignments and clone size from that table. The table for this sample lists some 87,000 clones; around 68% of them were counted only once. In total, the top ten clones hold about half of the sample.

Sequenced sample: memory CD8+ T cells sorted from blood. Sample cell subset or site, as interpreted from the label and publication: CD45RO+ cells pooled with CCR7-negative TemRA cells. The sequence joins TRBV5-6 to TRBJ2-1; 7 central bases correspond to TRBD2. This receptor was obtained from a man aged 25 to 40 in good health. CDR3 loop: CASSFGTNLIYNEQFF. The nucleotide sequence reads TGTGCCAGCAGCTTCGGGACTAACCTCATCTACAATGAGCAGTTCTTC.